This T cell receptor beta chain was identified during a study of brain T cells in children with intractable seizures. Germline CDR1 is MGHRA and CDR2 is YSYEKL. This CDR3 spans 17 amino acids. Between the trimmed V and J ends, which lost 3 bases and 4 bases, there was a span of 19 bases. Comment on this clone: The antigen is unknown.

Data came from immunoSEQ multiplex PCR; TCRdb stores just in-frame clones and leaves some out. The table includes 340,000 or so clones, roughly 93% detected once. Documented time point: blood from clinic visit 5 months post-surgery; TSC patient then seizure free. The study's findings and limits: Only CDR3 sequence similarity suggested viral specificity, without known HCMV serostatus.

The source is a boy in the first two years of life with tuberous sclerosis and intractable seizures. The sequences come from peripheral blood, collected roughly 5 months after surgery. The chain employs TRBV4-1 and TRBJ1-3; D might be TRBD1 (5 bases). CDR3 amino acids: CASSQGPQAGAGNTIYF. The CDR3 DNA reads TGCGCCAGCAGCCAGGGACCACAGGCTGGGGCAGGAAACACCATATATTTT.